The 16 T cell receptor beta chains below all came from one sample that was sequenced in a study of T cells in tuberculosis. The method was immunoSEQ multiplex PCR; TCRdb's version includes in-frame clones alone and lacks a portion of them. This sample has about 33,000 clones; 95% occur once, and the top ten carry over 2%. Sequenced: PBMCs. These receptors all stem from a donor aged 5 to 30 with latent tuberculosis or without tuberculosis infection.

This clone was recorded once. The chain combines TRBV30 with TRBJ1-3; the D is unclear. The V and J ends lost 0 bases and 4 bases respectively, with 13 bases between them. Germline V gives CDR1 GTSNPN, CDR2 SVGIG (reference sequence). CDR3 length: 15 residues. CDR3 residues: CAWSVFEGTGNTIYF. CDR3 nucleotide sequence: TGTGCCTGGAGTGTATTTGAGGGAACAGGAAACACCATATATTTT. Full variable domain (missing parts from reference TRBV30 and TRBJ1-3): SQTIHQWPATLVQPVGSPLSLECTVEGTSNPNLYWYRQAAGRGLQLLFYSVGIGQISSEVPQNLSASRPQDRQFILSSKKLLLSDSGFYLCAWSVFEGTGNTIYFGEGSWLTVV.

The chain combines TRBV11-2 with TRBJ2-2, with TRBD2 matching 10 bases. This CDR3 is built from 19 residues. V shed 6 bases and J 2 bases; nucleotides not matched to a gene: 15. CDR1 and CDR2 (germline): SGHAT, FQNNGV. Here the CDR3 reads CASRRFDSWTSGNTGELFF. DNA for the CDR3: TGTGCCAGCAGGCGTTTCGATTCATGGACTAGCGGAAACACCGGGGAGCTGTTTTTT.

The chain uses TRBV7-7 and TRBJ2-3; 7 bases map to TRBD2. V was pared by 4 bases and J by 3 bases, with 4 bases of the junction left unmatched. The germline gives CDR1 SSHAT, CDR2 FNYEAQ (reference sequence). The CDR3 totals 14 residues. CDR3: CASSSGLETDTQYF. The CDR3 DNA is TGTGCCAGCAGCTCCGGACTAGAAACAGATACGCAGTATTTT.

Only a few counts were recorded for this clone. The chain links TRBV30 to TRBJ2-1, with TRBD1 as a possible D gene (6 bases). The germline V gene encodes CDR1 GTSNPN and CDR2 SVGIG (reference sequence). V shed 1 base and J shed 0 bases, with 13 bases lying between them. The CDR3 runs to 16 residues. CDR3 protein: CAWSGGTGISYNEQFF. CDR3 DNA sequence: TGTGCCTGGAGTGGGGGCACAGGGATCTCCTACAATGAGCAGTTCTTC.

In its sample, this clone was seen a few times. The chain couples TRBV5-6 to TRBJ1-4; no firm D call. The CDR3 covers 15 residues. The germline V gene has CDR1 SGHDT and CDR2 YYEEEE. With 4 bases removed from V and 12 bases from J, the gap between germline ends came to 22 bases. The CDR3 sequence: CASSLEVGGLLELFF. The CDR3 DNA sequence: TGTGCCAGCAGCCTCGAAGTTGGCGGGCTGTTGGAACTGTTTTTT. Full variable domain (remainder filled in from reference TRBV5-6 and TRBJ1-4): DAGVTQSPTHLIKTRGQQVTLRCSPKSGHDTVSWYQQALGQGPQFIFQYYEEEERQRGNFPDRFSGHQFPNYSSELNVNALLLGDSALYLCASSLEVGGLLELFFGSGTQLSVL.

The chain has TRBV19 and TRBJ1-2; D not resolved. The V end was cut by 6 bases, the J end by 4 bases, with 9 bases between. Germline V gene sequence: CDR1 LNHDA, CDR2 SQIVND (reference sequence). The CDR3 extends over 12 amino acids. The CDR3 DNA follows: TGTGCCAGTAGGTGGAGCACCTATGGCTACACCTTC. Translation gives CASRWSTYGYTF.

The chain couples TRBV6-5 to TRBJ2-1, with 8 bases that match TRBD1. Germline CDR1 reads MNHEY; CDR2 reads SVGAGI. The CDR3 runs to 15 residues. Germline trimming cut 5 bases from V and 0 bases from J; bases unmatched to any gene: 3. Here the CDR3 reads CASSRDRGSYNEQFF. CDR3 DNA: TGTGCCAGCAGTCGAGACAGGGGCTCCTACAATGAGCAGTTCTTC.

The chain links TRBV13 to TRBJ1-3, with D possibly TRBD1 on 6 matching bases. Trimming left V 5 bases short and J 4 bases short, with 12 bases between. Per the germline V gene, CDR1 is PRHDT and CDR2 is FYEKMQ (reference sequence). The CDR3 loop spans 14 amino acids. CDR3 in amino acids: CASSLRTAGNTIYF. CDR3 coding DNA: TGTGCCAGCAGCCTACGGACAGCGGGAAACACCATATATTTT.

This chain uses TRBV7-8 with TRBJ2-1; 7 bases fit TRBD2. V lost 4 bases to trimming and J lost 8 bases; unmatched junction nucleotides: 11. The germline CDR1 and CDR2 sequences are SGHVS and FQNEAQ. The CDR3 is 15 amino acids. The CDR3 DNA is TGTGCCAGCAGCTCCGGTTTGTTAGCGGGCTATGAGCAGTTCTTC. Amino acid sequence: CASSSGLLAGYEQFF.

The V and J genes are TRBV11-2 and TRBJ2-3; 7 nucleotides agree with TRBD1. With 6 bases clipped from V and 4 bases from J, the junction kept 7 bases outside the gene matches. The CDR3 runs 14 residues. Per the germline V gene, CDR1 is SGHAT and CDR2 is FQNNGV. The CDR3 here is CASSFGQVADTQYF. In DNA form, the CDR3 reads TGTGCCAGCAGTTTTGGACAGGTAGCAGATACGCAGTATTTT.

The rearrangement joins TRBV27 to TRBJ1-2; D gene uncertain. Germline V gene data show CDR1 as MNHEY and CDR2 as SMNVEV (reference sequence). The CDR3 is made up of 13 amino acids. Trimming stripped 6 bases from V and 2 bases from J, with 10 bases between. The chain's CDR3 is CASSHGGNYGYTF. The CDR3, as DNA: TGTGCCAGCAGCCACGGCGGCAACTATGGCTACACCTTC.

The chain employs TRBV5-4 and TRBJ1-2, with D hard to call. Trimming left V 0 bases short and J 2 bases short, with 8 bases between. Germline V CDR1 and CDR2: SGHNT, YYREEE (reference sequence). The CDR3 runs to 14 residues. The CDR3 here is CASSLEEGNYGYTF. Here the CDR3 DNA reads TGTGCCAGCAGCTTGGAAGAGGGAAACTATGGCTACACCTTC.

J is TRBJ2-1 and V is TRBV7-8, with a possible D match to TRBD2 (6 bases). In germline, CDR1 is SGHVS, CDR2 FQNEAQ. The CDR3 extends over 16 amino acids. V dropped 5 bases and J dropped 0 bases, with 14 bases sitting between them. The CDR3 bases are TGTGCCAGCAGCCAGAAACGGGAGAGCTCCTACAATGAGCAGTTCTTC. It specifies CASSQKRESSYNEQFF. The variable domain in full, completed from reference TRBV7-8 and TRBJ2-1, reads GAGVSQSPRYKVAKRGQDVALRCDPISGHVSLFWYQQALGQGPEFLTYFQNEAQLDKSGLPSDRFFAERPEGSVSTLKIQRTQQEDSAVYLCASSQKRESSYNEQFFGPGTRLTVL.

The V and J genes are TRBV2 and TRBJ2-2; a possible D gene is TRBD1 (5 bases). The CDR3 runs to 19 residues. V lost 2 bases and J lost 3, with 22 bases in between. Germline V gene data show CDR1 as SNHLY and CDR2 as FYNNEI. This CDR3 is CASSEPWEPTEEDTGELFF. The CDR3 DNA sequence: TGTGCCAGCAGTGAACCCTGGGAACCGACAGAAGAGGACACCGGGGAGCTGTTTTTT.

This clone was counted once. The gene calls are TRBV18 and TRBJ2-7, with 13 nucleotides matching TRBD2. The CDR3 extends over 17 amino acids. Germline V gene lookup returns CDR1 KGHSH and CDR2 LQKENI. Trimming at V came to 5 bases and at J to 2 bases, leaving 9 bases not matched to a gene. This chain's CDR3 is CASSTLGLAGLPYEQYF. The CDR3 nucleotides are TGTGCCAGCTCAACCCTGGGACTAGCGGGACTACCCTACGAGCAGTACTTC.

V and J are TRBV5-8 and TRBJ2-5; a weak D match, TRBD1 (6 bases). The CDR3 covers 14 residues. Between the trimmed V and J ends, which lost 10 bases and 4 bases, there was a span of 20 bases. Germline lookup yields CDR1 SGHTS and CDR2 YDEGEE. The CDR3 loop reads CAPPLPSRGETQYF. In DNA, the CDR3 is TGTGCCCCCCCTTTGCCCAGCAGGGGAGAGACCCAGTACTTC.